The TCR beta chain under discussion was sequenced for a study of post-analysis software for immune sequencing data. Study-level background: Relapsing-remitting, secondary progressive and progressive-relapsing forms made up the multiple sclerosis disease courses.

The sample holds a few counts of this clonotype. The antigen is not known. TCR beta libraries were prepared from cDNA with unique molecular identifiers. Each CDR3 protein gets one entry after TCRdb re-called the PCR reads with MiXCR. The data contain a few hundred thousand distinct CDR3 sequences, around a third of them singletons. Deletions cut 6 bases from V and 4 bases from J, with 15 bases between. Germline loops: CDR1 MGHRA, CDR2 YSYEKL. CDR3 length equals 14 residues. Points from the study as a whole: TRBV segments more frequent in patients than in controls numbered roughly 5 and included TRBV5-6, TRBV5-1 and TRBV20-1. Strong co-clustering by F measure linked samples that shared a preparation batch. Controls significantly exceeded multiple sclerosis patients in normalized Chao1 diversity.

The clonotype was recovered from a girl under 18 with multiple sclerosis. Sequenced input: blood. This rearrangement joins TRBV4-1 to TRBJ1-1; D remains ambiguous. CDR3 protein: CASRPPIYPTEAFF. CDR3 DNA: TGCGCCAGCAGGCCCCCGATCTATCCCACTGAAGCTTTCTTT.